This T cell receptor beta chain appears in the sequencing data of a study of identical twins. Study results and limitations: Zero-insertion analyses were open to partial confounding by invariant MAIT and iNKT cells. Out-of-frame alpha sequences shared by twins showed excess low generation probability.

Each cDNA held unique molecular identifiers, and template switching gave it a universal primer site. TCRdb re-derived calls from the 5' RACE reads in MiXCR, one entry per CDR3 protein. The sample has 150,000 or so distinct CDR3 sequences; around 3.4% are singletons. In this sample, this clonotype turned up many times. No antigen is known for it. J gave up 1 base and V 3 bases, and 11 bases lay outside the gene matches. From germline, CDR1 is MGHRA and CDR2 YSYEKL. This CDR3 has 18 residues. This sequence joins TRBV4-1 and TRBJ2-5; 10 bases are a match to TRBD2. The source is a man aged 18 to 35 in good health. Sequenced input: memory T cells sorted from blood. The CDR3 DNA follows: TGCGCCAGCAGCCAGAACTCAGACGGGACTAGCGCCCAAGAGACCCAGTACTTC. Encoded protein: CASSQNSDGTSAQETQYF.